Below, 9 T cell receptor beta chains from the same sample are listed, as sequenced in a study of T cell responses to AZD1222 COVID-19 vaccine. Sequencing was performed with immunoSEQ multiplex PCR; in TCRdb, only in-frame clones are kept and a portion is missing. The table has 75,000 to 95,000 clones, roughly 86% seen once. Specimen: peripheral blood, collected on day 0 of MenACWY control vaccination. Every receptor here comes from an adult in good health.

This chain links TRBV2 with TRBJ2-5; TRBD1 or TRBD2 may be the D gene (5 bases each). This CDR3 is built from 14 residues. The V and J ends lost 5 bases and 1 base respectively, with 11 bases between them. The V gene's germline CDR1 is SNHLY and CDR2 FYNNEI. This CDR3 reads CASSPDGGQETQYF. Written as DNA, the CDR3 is TGTGCCAGCAGTCCCGATGGGGGCCAAGAGACCCAGTACTTC.

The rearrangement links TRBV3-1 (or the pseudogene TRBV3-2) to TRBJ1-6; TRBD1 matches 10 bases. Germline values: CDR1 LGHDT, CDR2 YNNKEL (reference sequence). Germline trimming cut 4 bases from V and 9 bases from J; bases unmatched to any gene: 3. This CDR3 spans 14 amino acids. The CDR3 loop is CASSPGQGVSPLHF. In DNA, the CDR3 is TGTGCCAGCAGCCCCGGACAGGGGGTTTCACCCCTCCACTTT.

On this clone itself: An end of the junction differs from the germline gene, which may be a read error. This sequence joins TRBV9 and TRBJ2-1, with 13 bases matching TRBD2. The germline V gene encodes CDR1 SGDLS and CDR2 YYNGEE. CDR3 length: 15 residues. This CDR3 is CASSETSGGANDQFF. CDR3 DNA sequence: TGTGCCAGCAGCGAAACTAGCGGGGGGGCAAATGACCAGTTCTTC.

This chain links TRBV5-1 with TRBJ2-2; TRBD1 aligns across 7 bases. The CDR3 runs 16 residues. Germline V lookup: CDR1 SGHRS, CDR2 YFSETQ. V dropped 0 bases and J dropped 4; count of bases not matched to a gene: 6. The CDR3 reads CASSLAGQAGTGELFF. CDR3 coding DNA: TGCGCCAGCAGCTTGGCTGGACAGGCCGGCACCGGGGAGCTGTTTTTT.

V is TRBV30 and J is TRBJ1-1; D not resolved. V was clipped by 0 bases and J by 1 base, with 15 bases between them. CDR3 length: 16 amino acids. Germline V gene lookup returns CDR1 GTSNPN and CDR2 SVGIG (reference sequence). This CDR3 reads CAWSVLDHRANTEAFF. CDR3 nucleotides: TGTGCCTGGAGTGTACTCGACCATCGGGCGAACACTGAAGCTTTCTTT.

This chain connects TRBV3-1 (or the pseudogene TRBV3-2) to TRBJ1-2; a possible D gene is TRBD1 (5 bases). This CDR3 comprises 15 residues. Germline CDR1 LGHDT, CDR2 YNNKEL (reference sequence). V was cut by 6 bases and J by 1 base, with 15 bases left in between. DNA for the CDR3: TGTGCCAGCAGTCTTACAGGTGATTTTAACTATGGCTACACCTTC. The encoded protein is CASSLTGDFNYGYTF.

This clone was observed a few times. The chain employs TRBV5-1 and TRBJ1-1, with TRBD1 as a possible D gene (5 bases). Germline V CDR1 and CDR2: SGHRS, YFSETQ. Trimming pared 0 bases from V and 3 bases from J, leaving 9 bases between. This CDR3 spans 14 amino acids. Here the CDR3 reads CASSLDWGDTEAFF. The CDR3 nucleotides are TGCGCCAGCAGCTTGGATTGGGGGGACACTGAAGCTTTCTTT.

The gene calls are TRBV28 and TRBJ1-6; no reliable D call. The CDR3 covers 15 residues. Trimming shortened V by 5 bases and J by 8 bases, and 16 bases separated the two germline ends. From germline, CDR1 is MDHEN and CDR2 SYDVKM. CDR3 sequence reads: CASSTGAYGDSPLHF. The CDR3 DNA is TGTGCCAGCAGTACGGGCGCGTATGGGGATTCACCCCTCCACTTT.

The CDR3 DNA is TGCGCCCCCCAGGACAGGACTCGAGATACGCAGTATTTT. Amino acid sequence: CAPQDRTRDTQYF. V gene TRBV5-1 combines with J gene TRBJ2-3, with TRBD1 identical over 7 bases. The CDR3 sequence is 13 residues long. The junction had 10 bases not matched to a gene; V was cut back by 10 bases and J by 5 bases. The V gene's germline CDR1 is SGHRS and CDR2 YFSETQ.